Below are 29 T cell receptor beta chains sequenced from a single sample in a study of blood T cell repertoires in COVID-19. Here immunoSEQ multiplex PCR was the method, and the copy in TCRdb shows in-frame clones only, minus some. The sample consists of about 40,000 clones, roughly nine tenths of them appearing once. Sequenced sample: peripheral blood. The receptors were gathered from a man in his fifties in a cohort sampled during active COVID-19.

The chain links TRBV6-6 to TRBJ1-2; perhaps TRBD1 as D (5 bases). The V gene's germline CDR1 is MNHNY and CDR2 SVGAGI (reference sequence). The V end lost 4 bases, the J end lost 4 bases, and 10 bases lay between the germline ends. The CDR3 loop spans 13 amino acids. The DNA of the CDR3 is TGTGCCAGCAGTTTCGGGGGGAGCTATGGCTACACCTTC. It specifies CASSFGGSYGYTF.

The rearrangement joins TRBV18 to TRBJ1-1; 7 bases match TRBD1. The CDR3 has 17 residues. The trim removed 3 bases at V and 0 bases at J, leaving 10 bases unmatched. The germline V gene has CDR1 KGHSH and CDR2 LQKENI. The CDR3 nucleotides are TGTGCCAGCTCACCTGACAGGGCCCTTATCATGAACACTGAAGCTTTCTTT. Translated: CASSPDRALIMNTEAFF.

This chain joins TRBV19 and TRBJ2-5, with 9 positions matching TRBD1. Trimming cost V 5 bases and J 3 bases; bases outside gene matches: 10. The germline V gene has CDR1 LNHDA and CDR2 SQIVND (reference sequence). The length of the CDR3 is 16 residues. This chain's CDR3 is CASSPIRQGGEETQYF. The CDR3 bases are TGTGCCAGTAGTCCTATCAGACAGGGGGGAGAAGAGACCCAGTACTTC.

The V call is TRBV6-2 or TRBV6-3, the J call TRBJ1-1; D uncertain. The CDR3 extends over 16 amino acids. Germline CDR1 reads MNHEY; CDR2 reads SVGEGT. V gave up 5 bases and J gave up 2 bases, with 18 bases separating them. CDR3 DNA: TGTGCCAGCAGTACAACCAAGAGGATAACAAACACTGAAGCTTTCTTT. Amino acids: CASSTTKRITNTEAFF.

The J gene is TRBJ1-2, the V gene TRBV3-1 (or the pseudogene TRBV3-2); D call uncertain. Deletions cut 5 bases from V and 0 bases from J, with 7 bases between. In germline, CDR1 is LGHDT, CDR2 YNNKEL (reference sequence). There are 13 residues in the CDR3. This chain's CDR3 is CASSEVSNYGYTF. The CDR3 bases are TGTGCCAGCAGCGAAGTCTCTAACTATGGCTACACCTTC.

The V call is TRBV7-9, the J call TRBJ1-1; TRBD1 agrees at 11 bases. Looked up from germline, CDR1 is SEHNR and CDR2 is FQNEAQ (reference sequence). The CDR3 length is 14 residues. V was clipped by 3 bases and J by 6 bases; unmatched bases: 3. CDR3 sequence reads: CASSFPGQGAEAFF. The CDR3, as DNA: TGTGCCAGCAGCTTCCCGGGACAGGGGGCTGAAGCTTTCTTT. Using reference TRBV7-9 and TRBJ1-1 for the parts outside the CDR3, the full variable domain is DTGVSQNPRHKITKRGQNVTFRCDPISEHNRLYWYRQTLGQGPEFLTYFQNEAQLEKSRLLSDRFSAERPKGSFSTLEIQRTEQGDSAMYLCASSFPGQGAEAFFGQGTRLTVV.

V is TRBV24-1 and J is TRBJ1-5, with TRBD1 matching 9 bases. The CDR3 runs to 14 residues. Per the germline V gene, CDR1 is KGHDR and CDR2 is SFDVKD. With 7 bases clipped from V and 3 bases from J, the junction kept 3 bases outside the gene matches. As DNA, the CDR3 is TGTGCCACCAGCGGGACAGGGAACAATCAGCCCCAGCATTTT. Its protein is CATSGTGNNQPQHF.

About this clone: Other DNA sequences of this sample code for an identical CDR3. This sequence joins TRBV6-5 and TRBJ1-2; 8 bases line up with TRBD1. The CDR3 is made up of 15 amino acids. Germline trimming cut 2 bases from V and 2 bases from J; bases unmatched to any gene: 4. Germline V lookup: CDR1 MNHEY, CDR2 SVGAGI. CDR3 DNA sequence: TGTGCCAGCAGTTACGGACAGGGCGGAAACTATGGCTACACCTTC. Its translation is CASSYGQGGNYGYTF.

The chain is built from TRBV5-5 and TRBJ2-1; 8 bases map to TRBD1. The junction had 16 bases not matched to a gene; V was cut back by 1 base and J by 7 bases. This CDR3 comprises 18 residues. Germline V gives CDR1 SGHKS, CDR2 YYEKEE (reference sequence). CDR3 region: CASSLLGRGPSSGNEQFF. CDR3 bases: TGTGCCAGCAGCTTGCTGGGCAGGGGGCCGTCGTCTGGGAATGAGCAGTTCTTC.

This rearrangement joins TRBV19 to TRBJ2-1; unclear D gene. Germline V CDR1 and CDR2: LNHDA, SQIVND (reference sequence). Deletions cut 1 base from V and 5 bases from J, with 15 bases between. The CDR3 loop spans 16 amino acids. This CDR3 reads CASSIGGGSFHNEQFF. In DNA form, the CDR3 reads TGTGCCAGTAGTATAGGCGGCGGATCTTTCCACAATGAGCAGTTCTTC.

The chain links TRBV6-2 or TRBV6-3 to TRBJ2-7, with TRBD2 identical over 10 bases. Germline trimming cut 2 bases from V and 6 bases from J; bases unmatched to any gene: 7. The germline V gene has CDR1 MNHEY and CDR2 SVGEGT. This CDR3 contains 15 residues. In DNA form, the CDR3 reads TGTGCCAGCAGTTACAAGGGACTAGCGAGCCTCGAGCAGTACGTC. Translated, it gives CASSYKGLASLEQYV.

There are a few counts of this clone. CDR3 nucleotides: TGTGCCAGCAGCTTAGTGGGGCCGGCTAATGAAAAACTGTTTTTT. This codes for CASSLVGPANEKLFF. The rearrangement links TRBV7-8 to TRBJ1-4; D possibly corresponds to TRBD1 (5 bases). The CDR3 consists of 15 residues. With 1 base removed from V and 3 bases from J, the gap between germline ends came to 9 bases. CDR1 is SGHVS and CDR2 is FQNEAQ in the germline V gene.

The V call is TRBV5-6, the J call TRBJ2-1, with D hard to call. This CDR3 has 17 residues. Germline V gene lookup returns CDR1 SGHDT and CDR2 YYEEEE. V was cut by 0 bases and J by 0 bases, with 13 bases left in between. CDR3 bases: TGTGCCAGCAGCTTGGCCTACCCCGTCCACTCCTACAATGAGCAGTTCTTC. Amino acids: CASSLAYPVHSYNEQFF.

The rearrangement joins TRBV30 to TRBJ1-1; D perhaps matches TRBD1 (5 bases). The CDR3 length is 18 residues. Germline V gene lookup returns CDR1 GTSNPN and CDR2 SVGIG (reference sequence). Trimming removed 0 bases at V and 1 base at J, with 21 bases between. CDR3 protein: CAWSVRGTRVAQNTEAFF. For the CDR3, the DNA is TGTGCCTGGAGTGTCCGGGGGACCAGGGTGGCCCAGAACACTGAAGCTTTCTTT.

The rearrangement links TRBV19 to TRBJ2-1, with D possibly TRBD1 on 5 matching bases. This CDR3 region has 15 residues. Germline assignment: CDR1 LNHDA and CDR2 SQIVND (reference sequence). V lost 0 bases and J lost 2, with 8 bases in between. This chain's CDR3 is CASSIDQGTYNEQFF. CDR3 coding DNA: TGTGCCAGTAGTATAGATCAGGGAACCTACAATGAGCAGTTCTTC.

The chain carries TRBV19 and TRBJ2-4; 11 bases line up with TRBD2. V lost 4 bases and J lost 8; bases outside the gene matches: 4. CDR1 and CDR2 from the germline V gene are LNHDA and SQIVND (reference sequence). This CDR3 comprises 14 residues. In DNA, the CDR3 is TGTGCCAGTAGTAACCTAGCGGGAGGAGACATTCAGTACTTC. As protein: CASSNLAGGDIQYF.

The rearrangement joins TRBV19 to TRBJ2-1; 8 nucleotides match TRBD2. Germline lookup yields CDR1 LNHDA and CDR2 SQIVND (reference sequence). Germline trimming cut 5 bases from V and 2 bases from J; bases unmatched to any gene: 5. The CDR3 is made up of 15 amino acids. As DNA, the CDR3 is TGTGCCAGTAGTTTGCGGGGGGACACCTACAATGAGCAGTTCTTC. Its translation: CASSLRGDTYNEQFF.

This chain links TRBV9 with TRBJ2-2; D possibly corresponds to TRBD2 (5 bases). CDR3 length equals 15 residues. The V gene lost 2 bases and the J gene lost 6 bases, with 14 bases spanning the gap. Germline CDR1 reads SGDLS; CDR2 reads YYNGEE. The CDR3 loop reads CASSVGLGGAGELFF. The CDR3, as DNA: TGTGCCAGCAGCGTTGGACTGGGCGGAGCCGGGGAGCTGTTTTTT.

The CDR3 loop is CAWSVNVGTTNTEAFF. Written as DNA, the CDR3 is TGTGCCTGGAGTGTAAACGTGGGGACAACGAACACTGAAGCTTTCTTT. This chain uses TRBV30 with TRBJ1-1, with TRBD1 as a possible D gene (6 bases). The germline gives CDR1 GTSNPN, CDR2 SVGIG (reference sequence). This CDR3 is built from 16 residues. Trimming removed 0 bases from V and 1 base from J, with 15 bases in between.

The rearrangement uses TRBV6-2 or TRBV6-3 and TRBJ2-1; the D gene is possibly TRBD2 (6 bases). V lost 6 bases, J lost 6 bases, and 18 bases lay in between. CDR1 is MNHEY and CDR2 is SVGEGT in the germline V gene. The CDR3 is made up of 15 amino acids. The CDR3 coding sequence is TGTGCCAGCAGCGGACTGGGGGGTTGGCCCAATGAGCAGTTCTTC. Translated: CASSGLGGWPNEQFF.

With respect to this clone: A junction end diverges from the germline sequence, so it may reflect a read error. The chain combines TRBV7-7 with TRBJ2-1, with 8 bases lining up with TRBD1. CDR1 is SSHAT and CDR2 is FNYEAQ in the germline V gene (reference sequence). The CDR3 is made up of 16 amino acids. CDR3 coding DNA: TGTGCTAGCAGCTTAGGCCCATCCACAGGGGGAAATGAGCAGTTCTTC. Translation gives CASSLGPSTGGNEQFF.

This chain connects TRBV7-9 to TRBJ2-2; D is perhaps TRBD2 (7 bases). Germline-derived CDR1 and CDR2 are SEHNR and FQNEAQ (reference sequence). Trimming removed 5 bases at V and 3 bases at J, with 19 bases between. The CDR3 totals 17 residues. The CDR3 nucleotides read TGTGCCAGCAGCCCCTCCGGGGCGGGGGCGGACACCGGGGAGCTGTTTTTT. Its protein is CASSPSGAGADTGELFF.

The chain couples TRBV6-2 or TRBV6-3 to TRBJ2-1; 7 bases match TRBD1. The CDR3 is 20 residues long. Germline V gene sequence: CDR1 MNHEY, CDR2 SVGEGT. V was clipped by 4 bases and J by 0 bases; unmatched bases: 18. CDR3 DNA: TGTGCCAGCAGTTTTAACCCCGGGACAGACAAAAGTAGCTCCTACAATGAGCAGTTCTTC. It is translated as CASSFNPGTDKSSSYNEQFF.

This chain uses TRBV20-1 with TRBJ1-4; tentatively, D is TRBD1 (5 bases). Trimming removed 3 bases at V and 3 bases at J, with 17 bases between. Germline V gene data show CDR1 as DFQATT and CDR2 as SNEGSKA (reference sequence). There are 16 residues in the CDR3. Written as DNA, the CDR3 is TGCAGTGCTAGTAATCCCCAGGGACTATCTAATGAAAAACTGTTTTTT. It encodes CSASNPQGLSNEKLFF.

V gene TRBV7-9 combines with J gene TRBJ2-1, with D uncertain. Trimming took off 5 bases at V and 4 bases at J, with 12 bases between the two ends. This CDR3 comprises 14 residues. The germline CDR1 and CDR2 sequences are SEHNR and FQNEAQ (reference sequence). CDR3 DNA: TGTGCCAGCAGCCGAACGACGGGTTACAATGAGCAGTTCTTC. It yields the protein CASSRTTGYNEQFF.

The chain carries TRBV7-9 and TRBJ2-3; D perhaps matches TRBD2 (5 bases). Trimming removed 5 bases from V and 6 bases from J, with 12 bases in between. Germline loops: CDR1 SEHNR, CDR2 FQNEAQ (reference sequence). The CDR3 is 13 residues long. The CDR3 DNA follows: TGTGCCAGCAGCAAAGGTAGCGCGGATACGCAGTATTTT. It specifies CASSKGSADTQYF.

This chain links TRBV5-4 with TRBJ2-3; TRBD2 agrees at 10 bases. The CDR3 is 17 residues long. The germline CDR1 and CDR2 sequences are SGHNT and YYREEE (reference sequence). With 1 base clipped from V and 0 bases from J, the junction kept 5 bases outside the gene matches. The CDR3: CASSLILAGASTDTQYF. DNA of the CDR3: TGTGCCAGCAGCTTGATTCTAGCGGGGGCTAGCACAGATACGCAGTATTTT.

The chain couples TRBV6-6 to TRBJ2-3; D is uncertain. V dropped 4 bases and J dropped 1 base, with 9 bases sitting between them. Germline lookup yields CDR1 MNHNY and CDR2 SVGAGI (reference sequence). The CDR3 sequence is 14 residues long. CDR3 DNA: TGTGCCAGCAGTTTCGATACAGGCACAGATACGCAGTATTTT. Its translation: CASSFDTGTDTQYF.

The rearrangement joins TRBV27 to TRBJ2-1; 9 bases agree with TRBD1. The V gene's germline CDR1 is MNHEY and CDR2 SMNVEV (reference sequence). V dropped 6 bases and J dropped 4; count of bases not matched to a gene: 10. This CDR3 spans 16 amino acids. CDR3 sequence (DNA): TGTGCCAGCAGCCTGAAGGGGGACAGGGTTTACAATGAGCAGTTCTTC. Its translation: CASSLKGDRVYNEQFF.